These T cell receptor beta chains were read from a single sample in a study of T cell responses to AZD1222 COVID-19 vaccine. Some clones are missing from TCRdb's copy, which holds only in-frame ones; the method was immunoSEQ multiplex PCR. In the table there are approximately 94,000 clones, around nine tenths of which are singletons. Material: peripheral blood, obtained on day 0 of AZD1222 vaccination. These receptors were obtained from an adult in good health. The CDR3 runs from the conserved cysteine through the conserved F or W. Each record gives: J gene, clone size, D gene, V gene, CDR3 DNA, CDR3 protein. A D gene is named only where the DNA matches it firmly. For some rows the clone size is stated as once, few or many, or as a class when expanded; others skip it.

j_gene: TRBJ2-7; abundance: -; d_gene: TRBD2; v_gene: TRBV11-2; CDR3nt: TGTGCCAGCAGCTCGTGGGCGGGGGGTGGCAACGAGCAGTACTTC; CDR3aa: CASSSWAGGGNEQYF
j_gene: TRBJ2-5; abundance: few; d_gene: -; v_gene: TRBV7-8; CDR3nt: TGTGCCAGCGGGGGGAGCGGGGAGACCCAGTACTTC; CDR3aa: CASGGSGETQYF
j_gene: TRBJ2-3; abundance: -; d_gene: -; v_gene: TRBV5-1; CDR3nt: TGCGCCAGCAGCGTAGGCACTCAACCCACAGATACGCAGTATTTT; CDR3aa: CASSVGTQPTDTQYF
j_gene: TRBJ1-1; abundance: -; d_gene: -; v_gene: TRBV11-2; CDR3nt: TGTGCCAGCAGCTTGGGCAGCTCACGCACTGAAGCTTTCTTT; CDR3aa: CASSLGSSRTEAFF
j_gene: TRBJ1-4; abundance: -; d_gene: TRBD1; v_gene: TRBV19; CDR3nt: TGTGCCAGTAGCCGCAGGGGGTTTAATGAAAAACTGTTTTTT; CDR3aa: CASSRRGFNEKLFF
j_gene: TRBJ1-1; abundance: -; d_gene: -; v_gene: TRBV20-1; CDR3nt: TGCAGTGCTAGTACCGAGGCAGGGGTGAGCACTGAAGCTTTCTTT; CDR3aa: CSASTEAGVSTEAFF
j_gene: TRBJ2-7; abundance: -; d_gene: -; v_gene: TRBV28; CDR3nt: TGTGCCAGCACGGACAGCTCCTACGAGCAGTACTTC; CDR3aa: CASTDSSYEQYF
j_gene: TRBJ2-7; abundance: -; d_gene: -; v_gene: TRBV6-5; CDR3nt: TGTGCCAGCAGCAAACAGGGTGCCGACTACGAGCAGTACTTC; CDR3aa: CASSKQGADYEQYF
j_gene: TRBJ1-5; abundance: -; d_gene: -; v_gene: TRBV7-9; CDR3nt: TGTGCCAGCAGCTTAGGACTTAATCAGCCCCAGCATTTT; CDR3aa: CASSLGLNQPQHF
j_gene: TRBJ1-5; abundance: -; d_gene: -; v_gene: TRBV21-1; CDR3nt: -; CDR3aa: CASSKGEFGQGALDQPQHF